What follows is one TCR beta chain and its context. These data come from a study of blood T cell repertoires in COVID-19. Assay: immunoSEQ multiplex PCR; the TCRdb copy retains only in-frame clones and omits some. Of about 82,000 clones listed, around four fifths are singletons. This CDR3 has 15 residues. Germline V gives CDR1 SGHNT, CDR2 YENEEA. The ends lost 5 bases at V and 4 bases at J; junction bases unmatched: 5. This sequence was found in an older man with active or convalescent COVID-19. The sample was peripheral blood. The chain is built from TRBV11-3 and TRBJ2-2; TRBD1 agrees at 9 bases. CDR3 residues: CASSEGTGITGELFF. In DNA form, the CDR3 reads TGTGCCAGCAGCGAGGGGACAGGGATCACCGGGGAGCTGTTTTTT.